This paragraph covers one T cell receptor beta chain sequence. The V gene lost 3 bases and the J gene lost 6 bases, with 15 bases spanning the gap. Germline V lookup: CDR1 LNHDA, CDR2 SQIVND (reference sequence). The CDR3 totals 16 residues. The data were obtained in a study of blood T cell repertoires in COVID-19. Study as a whole: T cells, B-cell-depleted T cells, or PBMCs provided the cDNA or gDNA that served as material.

The method was immunoSEQ multiplex PCR; TCRdb's version includes in-frame clones alone and lacks a portion of them. The data contain 200,000 to 250,000 clones, approximately 83% of them seen just once; the ten biggest clones take up approximately 1.4%. This chain uses TRBV19 with TRBJ1-6, with D possibly being TRBD1 (5 bases). Sequenced: PBMCs or T cells enriched from blood (not recorded which). The source is a woman aged 35 to 49 with acute COVID-19. The CDR3, as DNA: TGTGCCAGTAGTATGTTGGGTGAGACAGCTAATTCACCCCTCCACTTT. Its protein product is CASSMLGETANSPLHF.